A selection of T cell receptor beta chains follows, all from one sample in a study of PD-1 blockade in classical Hodgkin lymphoma. The table came from immunoSEQ multiplex PCR; TCRdb's copy has only in-frame clones and leaves some out. The sample includes 50,000 to 65,000 clones, just over 90% of them seen just once. This material consisted of peripheral blood mononuclear cells (PBMCs), taken before the fourth cycle of nivolumab. All receptors derive from a human donor with classical Hodgkin lymphoma. Both conserved end residues are part of each CDR3. The D gene is left open where the match is weak.

CDR3 length,D gene,V gene,J gene,CDR3 DNA,CDR3 protein
17,TRBD2,TRBV27,TRBJ2-1,TGTGCCAGCAGTTTAGCTAGCGGGAGGTACATAAACAATGAGCAGTTCTTC,CASSLASGRYINNEQFF
18,.,TRBV15,TRBJ2-2,TGTGCCACCAGCAGAGATCGCGGCGGGACAGCGGCCACCGGGGAGCTGTTTTTT,CATSRDRGGTAATGELFF
14,TRBD2,TRBV5-8,TRBJ2-1,TGTGCCAGCAGCTTGGAACTAGCGGTCAATGAGCAGTTCTTC,CASSLELAVNEQFF
15,.,TRBV6-1,TRBJ2-1,TGTGCCAGCAGTGAACGACCGGGAGCGAGGAATGAGCAGTTCTTC,CASSERPGARNEQFF
13,.,TRBV28,TRBJ2-7,TGTGCCAGCAGCTCTTCCGGGGCCTACGAGCAGTACTTC,CASSSSGAYEQYF
14,.,TRBV5-1,TRBJ2-1,TGCGCCAGCAGCTTGGACTATCCCCAGAGCCCACAGTTCTTC,CASSLDYPQSPQFF
15,.,TRBV27,TRBJ2-1,TGTGCCAGCAGTTTACGTGACCCAAGCCCTCATGAGCAGTTCTTC,CASSLRDPSPHEQFF
15,.,TRBV15,TRBJ2-3,TGTGCCACCAGCAGAGAAGGAGGGGGCACAGATACGCAGTATTTT,CATSREGGGTDTQYF
15,TRBD1,TRBV19,TRBJ1-5,TGTGCCAGTCAGACAGGGGACTATAGCAATCAGCCCCAGCATTTT,CASQTGDYSNQPQHF
17,TRBD1,TRBV4-1,TRBJ1-2,TGCGCCAGCAGCCGACCCCCAACGACAGGACAGGGCCTATTTTACACCTTC,CASSRPPTTGQGLFYTF